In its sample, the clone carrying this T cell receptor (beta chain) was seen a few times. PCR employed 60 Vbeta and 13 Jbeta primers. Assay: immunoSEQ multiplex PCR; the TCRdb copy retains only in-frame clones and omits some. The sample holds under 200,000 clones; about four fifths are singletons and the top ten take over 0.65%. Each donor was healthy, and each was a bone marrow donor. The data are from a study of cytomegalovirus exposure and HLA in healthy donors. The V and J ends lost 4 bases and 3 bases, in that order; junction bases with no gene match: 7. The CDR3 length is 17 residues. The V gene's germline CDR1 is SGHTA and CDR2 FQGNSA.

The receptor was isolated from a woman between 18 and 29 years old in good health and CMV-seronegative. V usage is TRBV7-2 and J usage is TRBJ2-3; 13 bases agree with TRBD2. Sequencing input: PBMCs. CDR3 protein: CASSSRTSGSGTDTQYF. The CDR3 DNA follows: TGTGCCAGCAGCTCACGGACTAGCGGGAGTGGGACAGATACGCAGTATTTT. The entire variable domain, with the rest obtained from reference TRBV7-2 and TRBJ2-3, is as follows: GAGVSQSPSNKVTEKGKDVELRCDPISGHTALYWYRQSLGQGLEFLIYFQGNSAPDKSGLPSDRFSAERTGGSVSTLTIQRTQQEDSAVYLCASSSRTSGSGTDTQYFGPGTRLTVL.